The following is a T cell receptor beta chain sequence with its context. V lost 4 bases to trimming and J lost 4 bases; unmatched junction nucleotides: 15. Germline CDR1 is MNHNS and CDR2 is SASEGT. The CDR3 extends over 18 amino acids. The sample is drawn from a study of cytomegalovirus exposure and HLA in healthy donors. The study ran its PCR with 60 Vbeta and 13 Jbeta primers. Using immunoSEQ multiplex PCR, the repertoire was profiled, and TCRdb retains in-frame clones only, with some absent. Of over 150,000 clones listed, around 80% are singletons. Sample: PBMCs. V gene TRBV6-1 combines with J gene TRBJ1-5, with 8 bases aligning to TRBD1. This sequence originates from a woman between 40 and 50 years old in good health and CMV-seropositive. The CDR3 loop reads CASSAPVRRTGLNQPQHF. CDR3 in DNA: TGTGCCAGCAGTGCTCCGGTAAGGCGGACAGGGTTGAATCAGCCCCAGCATTTT.